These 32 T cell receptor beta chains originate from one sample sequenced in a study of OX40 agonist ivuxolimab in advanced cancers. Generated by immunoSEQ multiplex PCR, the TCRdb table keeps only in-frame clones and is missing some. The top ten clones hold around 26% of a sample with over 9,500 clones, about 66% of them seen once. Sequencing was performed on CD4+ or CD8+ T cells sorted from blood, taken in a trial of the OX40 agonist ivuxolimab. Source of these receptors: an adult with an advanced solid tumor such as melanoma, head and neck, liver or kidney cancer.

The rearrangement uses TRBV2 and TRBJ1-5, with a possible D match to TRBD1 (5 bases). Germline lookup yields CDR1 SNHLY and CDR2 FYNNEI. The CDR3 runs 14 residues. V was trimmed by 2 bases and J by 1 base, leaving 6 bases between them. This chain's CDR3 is CASSEWDSNQPQHF. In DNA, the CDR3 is TGTGCCAGCAGTGAATGGGACAGCAATCAGCCCCAGCATTTT.

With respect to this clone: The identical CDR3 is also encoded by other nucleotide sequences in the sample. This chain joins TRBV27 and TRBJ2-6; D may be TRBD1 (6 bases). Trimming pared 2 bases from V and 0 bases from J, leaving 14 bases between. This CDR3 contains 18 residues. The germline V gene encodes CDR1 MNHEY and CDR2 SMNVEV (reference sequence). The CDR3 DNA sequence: TGTGCCAGCAGTTTACTTATGACAGGCCTCTCTGGGGCCAACGTCCTGACTTTC. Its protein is CASSLLMTGLSGANVLTF.

CDR3 in amino acids: CASSLNQVVYEQYF. CDR3 DNA: TGTGCCAGCAGCTTAAACCAGGTGGTCTACGAGCAGTACTTC. This sequence joins TRBV11-2 and TRBJ2-7; D remains ambiguous. The CDR3 sequence is 14 residues long. V gave up 2 bases and J gave up 3 bases, with 11 bases separating them. Germline V CDR1 and CDR2: SGHAT, FQNNGV.

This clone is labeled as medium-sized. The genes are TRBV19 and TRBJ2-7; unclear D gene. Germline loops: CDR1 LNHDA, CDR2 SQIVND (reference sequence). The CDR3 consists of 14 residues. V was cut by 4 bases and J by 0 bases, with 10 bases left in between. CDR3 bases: TGTGCCAGTAGTACCCAGCCCAGCTCCTACGAGCAGTACTTC. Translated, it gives CASSTQPSSYEQYF. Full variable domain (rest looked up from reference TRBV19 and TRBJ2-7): DGGITQSPKYLFRKEGQNVTLSCEQNLNHDAMYWYRQDPGQGLRLIYYSQIVNDFQKGDIAEGYSVSREKKESFPLTVTSAQKNPTAFYLCASSTQPSSYEQYFGPGTRLTVT.

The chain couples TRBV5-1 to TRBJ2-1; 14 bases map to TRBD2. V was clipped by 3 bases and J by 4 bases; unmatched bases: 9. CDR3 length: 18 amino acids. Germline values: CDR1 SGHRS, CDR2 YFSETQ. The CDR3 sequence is CASSSTGTSGGIYNEQFF. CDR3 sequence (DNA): TGCGCCAGCAGCTCAACCGGGACTAGCGGGGGTATATACAATGAGCAGTTCTTC.

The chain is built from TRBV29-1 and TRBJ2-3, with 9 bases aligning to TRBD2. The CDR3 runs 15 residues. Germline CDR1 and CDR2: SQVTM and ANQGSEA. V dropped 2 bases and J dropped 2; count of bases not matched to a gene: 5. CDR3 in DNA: TGCAGCGTTGAAAGACCTAGCGGGACCACAGATACGCAGTATTTT. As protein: CSVERPSGTTDTQYF.

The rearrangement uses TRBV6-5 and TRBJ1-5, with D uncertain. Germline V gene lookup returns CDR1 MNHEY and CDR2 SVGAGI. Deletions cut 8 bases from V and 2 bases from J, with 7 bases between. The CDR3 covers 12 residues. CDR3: CASGEGNQPQHF. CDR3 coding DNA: TGTGCCAGCGGGGAGGGCAATCAGCCCCAGCATTTT.

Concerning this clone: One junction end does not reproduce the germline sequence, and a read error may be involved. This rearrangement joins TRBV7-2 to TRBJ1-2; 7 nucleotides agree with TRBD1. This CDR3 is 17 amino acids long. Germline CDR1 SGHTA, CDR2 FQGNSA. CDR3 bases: TGCGCCAGCAGCCAATCAGCGACAGGGAAAGACGACTATGGCTACACCTTC. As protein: CASSQSATGKDDYGYTF.

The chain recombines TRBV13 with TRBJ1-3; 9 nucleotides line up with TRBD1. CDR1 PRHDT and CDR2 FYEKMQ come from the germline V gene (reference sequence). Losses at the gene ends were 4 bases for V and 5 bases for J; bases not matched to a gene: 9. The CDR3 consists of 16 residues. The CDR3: CASSSRSQGARNTIYF. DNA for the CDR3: TGTGCCAGCAGCTCACGGTCACAGGGGGCTAGAAACACCATATATTTT. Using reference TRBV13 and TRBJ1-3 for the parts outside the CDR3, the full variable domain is AAGVIQSPRHLIKEKRETATLKCYPIPRHDTVYWYQQGPGQDPQFLISFYEKMQSDKGSIPDRFSAQQFSDYHSELNMSSLELGDSALYFCASSSRSQGARNTIYFGEGSWLTVV.

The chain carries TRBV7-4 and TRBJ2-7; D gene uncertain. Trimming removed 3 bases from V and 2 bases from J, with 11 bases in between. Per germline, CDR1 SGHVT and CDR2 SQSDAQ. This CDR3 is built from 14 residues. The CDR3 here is CASSFSSLAYEQYF. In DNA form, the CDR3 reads TGTGCCAGCAGCTTCAGCAGTCTAGCCTACGAGCAGTACTTC.

This CDR3 reads CGSGDGYTF. Here the CDR3 DNA reads TGTGGGTCGGGAGATGGCTACACCTTC. The J gene is TRBJ1-2, the V gene TRBV28; D unclear. CDR1 is MDHEN, CDR2 SYDVKM, per germline. CDR3 size: 9 residues.

The CDR3 DNA reads as TGTGCCACCAGCAAAAGGGGGAGAGCCGATGCGGAAGGCTACACCTTC. Translated, it gives CATSKRGRADAEGYTF. The J gene is TRBJ1-2, the V gene TRBV15, with D maybe TRBD1 (6 bases). This CDR3 region has 16 residues. Trimming took off 4 bases at V and 8 bases at J, with 23 bases between the two ends. Germline lookup yields CDR1 LNHNV and CDR2 YYDKDF (reference sequence).

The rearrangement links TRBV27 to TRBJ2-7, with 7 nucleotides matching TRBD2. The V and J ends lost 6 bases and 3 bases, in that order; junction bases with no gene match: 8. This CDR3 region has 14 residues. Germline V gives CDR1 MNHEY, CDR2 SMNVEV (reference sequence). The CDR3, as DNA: TGTGCCAGCAGCCCTCGCGGGGGTTTCTACGAGCAGTACTTC. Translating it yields CASSPRGGFYEQYF.

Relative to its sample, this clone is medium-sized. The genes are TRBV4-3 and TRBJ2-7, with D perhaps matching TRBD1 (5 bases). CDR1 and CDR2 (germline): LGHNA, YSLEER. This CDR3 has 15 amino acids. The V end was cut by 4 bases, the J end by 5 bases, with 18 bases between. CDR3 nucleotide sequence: TGCGCCAGCAGCCGTTCAGGGTCCTGGTTCGACGAGCAGTACTTC. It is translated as CASSRSGSWFDEQYF.

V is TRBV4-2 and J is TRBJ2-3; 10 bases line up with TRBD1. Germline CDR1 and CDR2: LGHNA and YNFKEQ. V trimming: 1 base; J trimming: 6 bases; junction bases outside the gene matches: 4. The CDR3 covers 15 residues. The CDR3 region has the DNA TGTGCCAGCAGCCAAGCGACAGGGGGCGCGGATACGCAGTATTTT. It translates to CASSQATGGADTQYF.

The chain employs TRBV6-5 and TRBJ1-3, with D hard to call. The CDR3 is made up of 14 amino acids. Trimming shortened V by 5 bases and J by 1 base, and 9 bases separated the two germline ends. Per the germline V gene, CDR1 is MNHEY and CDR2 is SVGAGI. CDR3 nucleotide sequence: TGTGCCAGCAGTGCGACGGAGTCTGGAAACACCATATATTTT. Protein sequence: CASSATESGNTIYF.

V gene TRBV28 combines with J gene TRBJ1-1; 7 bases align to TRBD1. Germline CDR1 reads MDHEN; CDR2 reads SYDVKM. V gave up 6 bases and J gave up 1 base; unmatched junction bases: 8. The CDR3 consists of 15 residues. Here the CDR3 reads CASRVRAGGNTEAFF. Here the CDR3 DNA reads TGTGCCAGCAGAGTCCGGGCAGGGGGGAACACTGAAGCTTTCTTT.

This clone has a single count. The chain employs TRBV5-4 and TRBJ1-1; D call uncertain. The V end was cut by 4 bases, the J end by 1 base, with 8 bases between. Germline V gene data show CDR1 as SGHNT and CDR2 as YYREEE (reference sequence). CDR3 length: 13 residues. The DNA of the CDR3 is TGTGCCAGCAGCAAAACAAAGAACACTGAAGCTTTCTTT. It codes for CASSKTKNTEAFF.

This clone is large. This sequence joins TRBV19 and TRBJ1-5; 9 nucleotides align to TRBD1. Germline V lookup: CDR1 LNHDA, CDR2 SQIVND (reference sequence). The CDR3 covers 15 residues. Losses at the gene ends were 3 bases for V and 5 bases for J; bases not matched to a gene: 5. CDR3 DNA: TGTGCCAGTAGTATCTGGACAGGGGATGATCAGCCCCAGCATTTT. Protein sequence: CASSIWTGDDQPQHF.

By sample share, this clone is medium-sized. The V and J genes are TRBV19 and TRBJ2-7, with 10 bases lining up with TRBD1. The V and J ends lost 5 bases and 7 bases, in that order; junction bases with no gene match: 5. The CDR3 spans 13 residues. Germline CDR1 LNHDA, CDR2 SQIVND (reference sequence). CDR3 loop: CASSPGQGFEQYF. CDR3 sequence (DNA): TGTGCCAGTAGTCCGGGACAGGGGTTTGAGCAGTACTTC.

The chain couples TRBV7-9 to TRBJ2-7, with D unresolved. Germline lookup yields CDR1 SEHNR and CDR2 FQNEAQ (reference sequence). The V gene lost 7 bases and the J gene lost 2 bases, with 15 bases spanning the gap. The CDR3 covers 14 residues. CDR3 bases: TGTGCCAGCAATCCAGCCACTTCCCCCTACGAGCAGTACTTC. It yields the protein CASNPATSPYEQYF.

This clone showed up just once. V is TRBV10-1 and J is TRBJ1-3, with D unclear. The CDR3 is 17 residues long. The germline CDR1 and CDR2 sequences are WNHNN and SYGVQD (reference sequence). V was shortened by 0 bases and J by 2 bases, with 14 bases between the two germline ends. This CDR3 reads CASSESTGRAPGNTIYF. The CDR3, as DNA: TGCGCCAGCAGTGAGTCGACGGGAAGGGCCCCTGGAAACACCATATATTTT.

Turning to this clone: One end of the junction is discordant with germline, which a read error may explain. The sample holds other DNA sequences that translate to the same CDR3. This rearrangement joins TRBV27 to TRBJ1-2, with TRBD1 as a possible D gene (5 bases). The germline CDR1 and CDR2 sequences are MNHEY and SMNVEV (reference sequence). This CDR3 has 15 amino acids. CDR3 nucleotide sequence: TGTGCCAGCAGTCCCGGTGGGGGGGGGTTCTATGGTTACACCTTC. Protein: CASSPGGGGFYGYTF.

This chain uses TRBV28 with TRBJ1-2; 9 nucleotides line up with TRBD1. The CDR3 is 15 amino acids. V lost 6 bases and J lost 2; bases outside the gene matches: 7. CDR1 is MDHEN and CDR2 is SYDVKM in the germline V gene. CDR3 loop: CASRERQGGNYGYTF. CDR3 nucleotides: TGTGCCAGCAGGGAACGACAGGGGGGAAACTATGGCTACACCTTC.

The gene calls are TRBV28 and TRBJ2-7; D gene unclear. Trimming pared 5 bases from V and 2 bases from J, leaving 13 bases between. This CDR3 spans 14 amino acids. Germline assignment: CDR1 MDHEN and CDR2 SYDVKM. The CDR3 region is CASSPRALTYEQYF. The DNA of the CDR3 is TGTGCCAGCAGTCCCCGGGCCCTAACCTACGAGCAGTACTTC.

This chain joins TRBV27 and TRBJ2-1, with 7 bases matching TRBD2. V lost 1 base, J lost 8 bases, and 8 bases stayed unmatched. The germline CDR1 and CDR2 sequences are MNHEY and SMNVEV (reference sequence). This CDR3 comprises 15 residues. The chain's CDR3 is CASSLWGGSIHEQFF. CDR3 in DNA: TGTGCCAGCAGTTTATGGGGCGGGAGTATTCATGAGCAGTTCTTC.

The CDR3 sequence: CASTGQGLAGELFF. CDR3 nucleotide sequence: TGTGCCAGTACCGGACAGGGGCTCGCCGGGGAGCTGTTTTTT. This chain links TRBV11-2 with TRBJ2-2; 9 bases are a match to TRBD1. V trimming: 9 bases; J trimming: 6 bases; junction bases outside the gene matches: 8. Germline assignment: CDR1 SGHAT and CDR2 FQNNGV. This CDR3 is 14 amino acids long. The complete variable domain, with remaining parts taken from reference TRBV11-2 and TRBJ2-2, reads EAGVAQSPRYKIIEKRQSVAFWCNPISGHATLYWYQQILGQGPKLLIQFQNNGVVDDSQLPKDRFSAERLKGVDSTLKIQPAKLEDSAVYLCASTGQGLAGELFFGEGSRLTVL.

The CDR3 here is CASTLTSGSQRYF. CDR3 in DNA: TGTGCCAGCACCCTGACGAGCGGATCACAACGGTATTTT. The chain recombines TRBV7-9 with TRBJ2-3; weak D call: TRBD2 (5 bases). The V gene lost 7 bases and the J gene lost 14 bases, with 22 bases spanning the gap. The CDR3 is made up of 13 amino acids. Germline V gene sequence: CDR1 SEHNR, CDR2 FQNEAQ (reference sequence).

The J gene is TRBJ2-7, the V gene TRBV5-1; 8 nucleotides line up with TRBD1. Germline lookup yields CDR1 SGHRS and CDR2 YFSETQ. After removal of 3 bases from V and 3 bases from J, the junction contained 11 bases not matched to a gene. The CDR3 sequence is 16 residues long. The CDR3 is CASSYLGTGENYEQYF. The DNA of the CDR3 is TGCGCCAGCAGCTATCTAGGGACAGGAGAAAACTACGAGCAGTACTTC.

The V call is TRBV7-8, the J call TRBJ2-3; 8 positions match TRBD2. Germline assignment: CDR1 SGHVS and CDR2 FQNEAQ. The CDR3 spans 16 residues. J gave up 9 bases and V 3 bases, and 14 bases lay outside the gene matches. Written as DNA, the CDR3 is TGTGCCAGCAGCTTGGGACTAGAAAACACACGGGGCACGCAGTATTTT. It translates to CASSLGLENTRGTQYF.

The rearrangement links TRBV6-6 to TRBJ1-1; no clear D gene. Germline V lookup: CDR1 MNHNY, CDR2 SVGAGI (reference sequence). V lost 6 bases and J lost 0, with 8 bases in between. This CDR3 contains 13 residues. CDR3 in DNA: TGTGCCAGCAGCCCCGGCTTGAACACTGAAGCTTTCTTT. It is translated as CASSPGLNTEAFF.

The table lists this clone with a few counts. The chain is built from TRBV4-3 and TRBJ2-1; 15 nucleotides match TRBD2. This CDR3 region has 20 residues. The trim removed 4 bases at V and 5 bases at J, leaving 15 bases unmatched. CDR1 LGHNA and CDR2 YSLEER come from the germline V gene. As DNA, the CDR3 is TGCGCCAGCAGCCGGTTCTCTCCGGGACTAGCGGGAGGCGACGACAATGAGCAGTTCTTC. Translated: CASSRFSPGLAGGDDNEQFF.